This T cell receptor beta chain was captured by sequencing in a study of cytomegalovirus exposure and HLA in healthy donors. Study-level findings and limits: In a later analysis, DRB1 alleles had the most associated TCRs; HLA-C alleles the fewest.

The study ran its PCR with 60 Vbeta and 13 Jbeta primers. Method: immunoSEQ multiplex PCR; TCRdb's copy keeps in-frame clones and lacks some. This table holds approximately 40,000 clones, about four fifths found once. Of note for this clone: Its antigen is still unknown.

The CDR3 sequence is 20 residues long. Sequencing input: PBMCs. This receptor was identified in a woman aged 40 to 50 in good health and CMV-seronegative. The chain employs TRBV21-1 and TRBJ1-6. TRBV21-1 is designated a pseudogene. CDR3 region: CASSKGNWADRGSYNSPLHF. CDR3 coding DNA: TGTGCCAGCAGCAAGGGTAACTGGGCCGACCGGGGGTCCTATAATTCACCCCTCCACTTT.